This TCR beta chain was recovered during a study of T cell responses to AZD1222 COVID-19 vaccine. In the study overall: Both about-4-week and about-12-week second-dose recipients were combined.

Sequencing was performed with immunoSEQ multiplex PCR; in TCRdb, only in-frame clones are kept and a portion is missing. Of about 98,000 clones in the sample, less than 90% are singletons; the top ten hold about a sixth. V was shortened by 1 base and J by 7 bases, with 10 bases between the two germline ends. There are 14 residues in the CDR3. Germline values: CDR1 LGHDT, CDR2 YNNKEL (reference sequence). The specimen comprised peripheral blood, sampled on day 0 of AZD1222 vaccination. The origin of this receptor is an adult in good health. The chain combines TRBV3-1 (or the pseudogene TRBV3-2) with TRBJ2-2; unclear D gene. CDR3 sequence: CASSQAWPGGELFF. Here the CDR3 DNA reads TGTGCCAGCAGCCAAGCGTGGCCGGGCGGGGAGCTGTTTTTT.